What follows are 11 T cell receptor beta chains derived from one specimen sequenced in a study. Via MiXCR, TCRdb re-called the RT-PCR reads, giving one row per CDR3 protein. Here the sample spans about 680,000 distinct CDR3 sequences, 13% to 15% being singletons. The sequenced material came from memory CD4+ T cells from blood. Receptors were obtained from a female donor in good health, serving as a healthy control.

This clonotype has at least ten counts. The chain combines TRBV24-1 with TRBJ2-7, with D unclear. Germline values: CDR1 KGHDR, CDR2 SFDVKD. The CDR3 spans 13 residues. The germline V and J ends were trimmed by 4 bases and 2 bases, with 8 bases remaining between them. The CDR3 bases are TGTGCCACCAGTGACCATTTAACCTACGAGCAGTACTTC. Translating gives CATSDHLTYEQYF.

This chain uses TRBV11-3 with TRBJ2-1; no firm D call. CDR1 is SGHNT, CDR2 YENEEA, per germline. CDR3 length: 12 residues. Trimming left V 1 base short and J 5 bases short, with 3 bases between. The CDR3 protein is CASSLANNEQFF. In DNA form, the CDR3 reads TGTGCCAGCAGCTTAGCGAACAATGAGCAGTTCTTC. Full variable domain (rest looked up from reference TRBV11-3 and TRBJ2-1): EAGVVQSPRYKIIEKKQPVAFWCNPISGHNTLYWYLQNLGQGPELLIRYENEEAVDDSQLPKDRFSAERLKGVDSTLKIQPAELGDSAVYLCASSLANNEQFFGPGTRLTVL.

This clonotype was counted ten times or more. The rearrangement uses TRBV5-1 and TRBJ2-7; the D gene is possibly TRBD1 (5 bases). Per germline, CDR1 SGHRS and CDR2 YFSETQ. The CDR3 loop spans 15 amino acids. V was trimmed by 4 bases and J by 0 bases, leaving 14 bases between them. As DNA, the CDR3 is TGCGCCAGCAGCCTACGGACAACCATCTCCTACGAGCAGTACTTC. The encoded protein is CASSLRTTISYEQYF.

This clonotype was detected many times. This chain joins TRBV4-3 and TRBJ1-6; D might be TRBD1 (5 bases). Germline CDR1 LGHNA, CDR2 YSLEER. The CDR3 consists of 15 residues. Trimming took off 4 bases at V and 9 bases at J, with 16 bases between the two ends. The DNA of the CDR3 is TGCGCCAGCAGCCCCAAGGGGCTAAGCGGTTCACCCCTCCACTTT. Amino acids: CASSPKGLSGSPLHF.

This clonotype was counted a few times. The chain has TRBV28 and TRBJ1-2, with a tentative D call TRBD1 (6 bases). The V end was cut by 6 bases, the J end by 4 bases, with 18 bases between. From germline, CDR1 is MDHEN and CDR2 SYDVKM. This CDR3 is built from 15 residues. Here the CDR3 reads CASSSAGDEGYGYTF. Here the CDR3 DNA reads TGTGCCAGCAGCTCGGCAGGGGATGAAGGCTATGGCTACACCTTC.

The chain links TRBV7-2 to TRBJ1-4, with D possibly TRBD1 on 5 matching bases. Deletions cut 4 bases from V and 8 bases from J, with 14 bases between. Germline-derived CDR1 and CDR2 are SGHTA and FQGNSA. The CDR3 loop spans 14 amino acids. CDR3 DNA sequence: TGTGCCAGCAGCTACGGGACCTCCGGGGAAAAACTGTTTTTT. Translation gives CASSYGTSGEKLFF.

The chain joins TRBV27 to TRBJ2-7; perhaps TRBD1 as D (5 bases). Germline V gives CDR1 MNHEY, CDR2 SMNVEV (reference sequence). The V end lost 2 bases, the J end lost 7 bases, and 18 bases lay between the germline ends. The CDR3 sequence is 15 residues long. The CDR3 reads CASSLGAGLTREQYF. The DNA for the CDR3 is TGTGCCAGCAGTTTAGGGGCAGGCCTCACAAGGGAGCAGTACTTC.

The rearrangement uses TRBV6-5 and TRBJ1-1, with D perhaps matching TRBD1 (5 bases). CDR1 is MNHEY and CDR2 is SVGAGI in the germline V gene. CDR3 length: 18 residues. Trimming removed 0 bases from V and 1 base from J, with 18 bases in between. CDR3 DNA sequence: TGTGCCAGCAGTTACTCGCGTGGGGGGATCGGGGCGAACACTGAAGCTTTCTTT. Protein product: CASSYSRGGIGANTEAFF.

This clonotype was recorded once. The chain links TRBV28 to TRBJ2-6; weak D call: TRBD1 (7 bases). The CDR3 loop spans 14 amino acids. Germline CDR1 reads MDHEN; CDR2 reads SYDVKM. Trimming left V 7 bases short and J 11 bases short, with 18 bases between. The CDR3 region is CASISGGTADVLTF. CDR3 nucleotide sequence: TGTGCCAGCATCAGTGGGGGGACAGCCGACGTCCTGACTTTC.

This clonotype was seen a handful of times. The CDR3 loop is CSASASPGAEAFF. In nucleotides, the CDR3 is TGCAGTGCTAGTGCTTCACCGGGGGCTGAAGCTTTCTTT. V is TRBV20-1 and J is TRBJ1-1, with D maybe TRBD1 (5 bases). Trimming left V 3 bases short and J 6 bases short, with 14 bases between. CDR3 length: 13 amino acids. In germline, CDR1 is DFQATT, CDR2 SNEGSKA (reference sequence).

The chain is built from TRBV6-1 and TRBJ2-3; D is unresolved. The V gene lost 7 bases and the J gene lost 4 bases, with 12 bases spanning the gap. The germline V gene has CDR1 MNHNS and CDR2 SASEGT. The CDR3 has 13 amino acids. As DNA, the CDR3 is TGTGCCAGCAATGAGGCTAATTCAGATACGCAGTATTTT. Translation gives CASNEANSDTQYF.